The source of this T cell receptor (beta chain) is a study of beta chain features in type 1 diabetes. On the study more broadly: Nearly 110,000,000 sorted cells were examined across all samples.

Overall study results and limits: Patients showed naive, central memory and Treg TCRB repertoires that appeared more similar than those of healthy donors. Possible PCR preference for shorter templates applied equally to patients and controls. Researchers report that Type 1 diabetes patients had moderately but significantly shorter TCRB CDR3s across all four CD4+ subsets.

Every isolated RNA sample was fully reverse transcribed, so sequencing captured expressed TCRB transcripts. Produced via immunoSEQ multiplex PCR; TCRdb's table is partial and in-frame only. The profile shows about 390,000 clones, around 10% of them singletons. The germline CDR1 and CDR2 sequences are MNHEY and SVGAGI. V lost 6 bases, J lost 2 bases, and 7 bases stayed unmatched. The length of the CDR3 is 15 residues. This clone was observed a handful of times. Antigen specificity is unknown. Sequencing was performed on central memory CD4+ T cells from blood. This TCR was recovered from a man aged 30-40 years with type 1 diabetes. This chain links TRBV6-5 with TRBJ1-2; 9 bases line up with TRBD1. Written as DNA, the CDR3 is TGTGCCAGCAGAGAACCCGGGACAGGGAACTATGGCTACACCTTC. It encodes CASREPGTGNYGYTF.